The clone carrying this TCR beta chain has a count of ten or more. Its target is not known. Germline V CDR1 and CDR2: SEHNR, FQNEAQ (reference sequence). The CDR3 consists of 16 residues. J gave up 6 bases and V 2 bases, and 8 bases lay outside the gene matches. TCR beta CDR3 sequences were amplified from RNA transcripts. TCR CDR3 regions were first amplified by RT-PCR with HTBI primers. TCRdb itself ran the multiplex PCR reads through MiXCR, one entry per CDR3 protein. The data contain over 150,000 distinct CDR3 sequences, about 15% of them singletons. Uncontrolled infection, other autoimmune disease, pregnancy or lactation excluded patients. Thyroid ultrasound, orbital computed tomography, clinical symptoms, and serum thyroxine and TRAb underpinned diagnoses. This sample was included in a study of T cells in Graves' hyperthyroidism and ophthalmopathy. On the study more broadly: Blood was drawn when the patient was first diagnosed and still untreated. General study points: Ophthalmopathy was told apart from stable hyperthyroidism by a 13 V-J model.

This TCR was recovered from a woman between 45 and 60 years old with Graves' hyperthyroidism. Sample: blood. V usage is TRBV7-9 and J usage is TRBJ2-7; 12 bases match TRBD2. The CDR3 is CASSLLAGGQSGEQYF. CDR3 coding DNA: TGTGCCAGCAGCTTACTAGCGGGGGGGCAAAGCGGCGAGCAGTACTTC.